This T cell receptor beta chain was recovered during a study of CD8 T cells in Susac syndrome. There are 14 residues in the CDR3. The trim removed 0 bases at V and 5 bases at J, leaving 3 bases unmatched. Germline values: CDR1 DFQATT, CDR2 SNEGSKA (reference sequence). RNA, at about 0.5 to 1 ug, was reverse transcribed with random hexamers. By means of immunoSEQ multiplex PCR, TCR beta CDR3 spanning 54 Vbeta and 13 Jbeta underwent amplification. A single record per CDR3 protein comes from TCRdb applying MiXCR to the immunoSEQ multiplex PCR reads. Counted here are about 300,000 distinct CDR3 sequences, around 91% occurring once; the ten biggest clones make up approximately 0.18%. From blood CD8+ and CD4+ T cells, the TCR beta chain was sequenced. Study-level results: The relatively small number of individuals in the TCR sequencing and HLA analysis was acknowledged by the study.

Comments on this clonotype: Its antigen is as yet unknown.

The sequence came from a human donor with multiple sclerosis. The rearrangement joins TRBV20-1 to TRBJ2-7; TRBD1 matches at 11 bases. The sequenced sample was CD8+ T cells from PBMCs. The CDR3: CSARDPGQGDEQYF. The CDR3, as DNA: TGCAGTGCTAGAGATCCGGGACAGGGGGACGAGCAGTACTTC.